A selection of T cell receptor beta chains follows, all from one sample in a study of early T cells in non-severe SARS-CoV-2 infection. TCRdb reprocessed the 5' RACE reads via MiXCR and lists one record per CDR3 protein. The sample lists about 35,000 distinct CDR3 sequences, approximately 5.1% occurring once. The specimen was whole blood, collected at baseline. All receptors come from an adult who was a healthcare worker with PCR-confirmed SARS-CoV-2 infection or an uninfected control (not recorded which). The conserved cysteine and the conserved F or W are not part of the CDR3 here. Each record gives: J gene, V gene, CDR3 protein.

j_gene: TRBJ1-1
v_gene: TRBV29-1
CDR3aa: SVEGPQTEAF

j_gene: TRBJ2-4
v_gene: TRBV9
CDR3aa: ASSVGGNGDIQY

j_gene: TRBJ1-2
v_gene: TRBV6-5
CDR3aa: ASRLDSTTNYGYT

j_gene: TRBJ2-1
v_gene: TRBV18
CDR3aa: ASSPRQGGDNEQF

j_gene: TRBJ2-1
v_gene: TRBV7-8
CDR3aa: ASSLGRGLNYNEQF

j_gene: TRBJ1-4
v_gene: TRBV20-1
CDR3aa: SARRTGRLLNEKLF

j_gene: TRBJ2-4
v_gene: TRBV6-2/TRBV6-3
CDR3aa: ASSLGTDIGKNIQY

j_gene: TRBJ2-7
v_gene: TRBV28
CDR3aa: ASSFPQGTYEQY

j_gene: TRBJ2-3
v_gene: TRBV20-1
CDR3aa: SARDVTSGWGDTQY

j_gene: TRBJ1-1
v_gene: TRBV28
CDR3aa: ASIRAGRNTEAF

j_gene: TRBJ2-2
v_gene: TRBV2
CDR3aa: ASRRQKTNTGELF

j_gene: TRBJ2-3
v_gene: TRBV30
CDR3aa: AWSVSSGPYTDTQY

j_gene: TRBJ1-3
v_gene: TRBV11-3
CDR3aa: ASSPTRISGNTIY

j_gene: TRBJ2-5
v_gene: TRBV5-1
CDR3aa: ASRDSKETQY

j_gene: TRBJ2-3
v_gene: TRBV27
CDR3aa: ASSPRLAGAPDTQY

j_gene: TRBJ1-1
v_gene: TRBV6-1
CDR3aa: ASTQTEAF

j_gene: TRBJ2-2
v_gene: TRBV12-5
CDR3aa: ASGYSSGTGGTGELF

j_gene: TRBJ2-7
v_gene: TRBV18
CDR3aa: ASSPYSSSGEQY

j_gene: TRBJ1-3
v_gene: TRBV14
CDR3aa: ASSTSSENTIY

j_gene: TRBJ2-7
v_gene: TRBV30
CDR3aa: AWRSAGTLPEQY

j_gene: TRBJ2-7
v_gene: TRBV25-1
CDR3aa: ASSEGAFGTEPYEQY

j_gene: TRBJ1-1
v_gene: TRBV3-1
CDR3aa: ASSPLGDTEAF

j_gene: TRBJ2-3
v_gene: TRBV6-1
CDR3aa: ASSEGTSGIRSDTQY

j_gene: TRBJ1-3
v_gene: TRBV4-3
CDR3aa: ASSQDGNTIY

j_gene: TRBJ2-5
v_gene: TRBV18
CDR3aa: ASSPRSGLQETQY

j_gene: TRBJ1-1
v_gene: TRBV4-1
CDR3aa: ASSQGQLNTEAF

j_gene: TRBJ1-4
v_gene: TRBV5-1
CDR3aa: ASSLDGKPNEKLF

j_gene: TRBJ2-1
v_gene: TRBV11-2
CDR3aa: ASSFPRQGSYNEQF

j_gene: TRBJ1-2
v_gene: TRBV4-1
CDR3aa: ASSQDRDYGYT

j_gene: TRBJ2-4
v_gene: TRBV30
CDR3aa: AWRKSGLNIQY

j_gene: TRBJ2-2
v_gene: TRBV29-1
CDR3aa: SVGSTSGTGELF

j_gene: TRBJ2-7
v_gene: TRBV7-9
CDR3aa: ASSLSPYEQY

j_gene: TRBJ2-2
v_gene: TRBV24-1
CDR3aa: ATGRGTSETGELF

j_gene: TRBJ2-2
v_gene: TRBV15
CDR3aa: ATSRDAARELF

j_gene: TRBJ2-5
v_gene: TRBV7-9
CDR3aa: ASSLDPGKRLQETQY

j_gene: TRBJ1-5
v_gene: TRBV7-2
CDR3aa: ASSRGTGRGQPQH

j_gene: TRBJ1-1
v_gene: TRBV12-5
CDR3aa: APGNTEAF